This TCR beta chain is from a study of T-cell reconstitution after alpha-beta-depleted transplantation in children. Study-wide results and limits: Reportedly, roughly two months post-transplant, alpha-beta T cells arose from several hundred expanded graft clones.

There are a few counts of this clonotype. The antigen is not known. Germline CDR1 and CDR2: DFQATT and SNEGSKA (reference sequence). The CDR3 sequence is 16 residues long. V trimming: 5 bases; J trimming: 3 bases; junction bases outside the gene matches: 7. TCRbeta library preparation incorporated unique molecular identifiers. Via MiXCR, TCRdb re-called the PCR reads, giving one row per CDR3 protein. The sample comprises 440,000 or so distinct CDR3 sequences, over 40% of which are singletons, and about 30% rests with the top ten. This clonotype was obtained from a girl aged 2 to 10 with aplastic anemia, due to receive a stem cell transplant. The source was PBMCs, collected before TCRalphabeta/CD19-depleted stem cell transplant. The rearrangement joins TRBV20-1 to TRBJ2-7; 16 nucleotides line up with TRBD2. CDR3 coding DNA: TGCAGTGCTCCGGGACTAGCGGGAGGGCAAAACTACGAGCAGTACTTC. Translating it yields CSAPGLAGGQNYEQYF.